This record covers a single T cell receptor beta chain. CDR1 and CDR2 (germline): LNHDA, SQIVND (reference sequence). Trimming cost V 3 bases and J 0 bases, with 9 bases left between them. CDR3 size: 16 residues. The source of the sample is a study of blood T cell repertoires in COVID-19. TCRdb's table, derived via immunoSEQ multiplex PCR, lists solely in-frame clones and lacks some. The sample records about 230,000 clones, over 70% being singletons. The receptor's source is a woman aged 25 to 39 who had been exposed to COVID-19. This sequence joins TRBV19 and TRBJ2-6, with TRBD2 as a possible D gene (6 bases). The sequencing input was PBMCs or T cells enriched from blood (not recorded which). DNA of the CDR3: TGTGCCAGTAGTATTTGGAGGGGCTCTGGGGCCAACGTCCTGACTTTC. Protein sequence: CASSIWRGSGANVLTF.